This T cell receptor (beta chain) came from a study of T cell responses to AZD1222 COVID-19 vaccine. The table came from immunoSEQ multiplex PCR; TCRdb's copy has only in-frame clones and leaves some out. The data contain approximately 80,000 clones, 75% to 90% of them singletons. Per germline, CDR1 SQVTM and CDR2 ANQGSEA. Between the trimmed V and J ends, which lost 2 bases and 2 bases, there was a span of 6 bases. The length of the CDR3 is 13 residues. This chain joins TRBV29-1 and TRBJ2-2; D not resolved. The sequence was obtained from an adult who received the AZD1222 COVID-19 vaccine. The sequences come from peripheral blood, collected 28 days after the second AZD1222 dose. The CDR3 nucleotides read TGCAGCGTTGAACGATTAAACACCGGGGAGCTGTTTTTT. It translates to CSVERLNTGELFF.